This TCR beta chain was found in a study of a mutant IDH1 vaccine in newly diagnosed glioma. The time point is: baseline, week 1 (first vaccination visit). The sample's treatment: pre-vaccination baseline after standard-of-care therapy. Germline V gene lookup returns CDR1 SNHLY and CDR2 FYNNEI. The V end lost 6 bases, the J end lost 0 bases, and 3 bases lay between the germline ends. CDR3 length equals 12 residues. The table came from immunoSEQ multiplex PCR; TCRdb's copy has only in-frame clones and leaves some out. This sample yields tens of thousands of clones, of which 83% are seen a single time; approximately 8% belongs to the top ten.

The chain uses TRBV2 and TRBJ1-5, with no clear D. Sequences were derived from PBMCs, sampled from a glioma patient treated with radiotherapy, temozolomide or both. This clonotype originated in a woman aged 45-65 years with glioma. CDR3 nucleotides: TGTGCCAGCAGGGATAGCAATCAGCCCCAGCATTTT. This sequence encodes CASRDSNQPQHF.